The next 19 T cell receptor beta chains were all read from a single sample in a study of T cells expressing NK-cell markers. TCRdb re-called the 5' RACE reads and shows each CDR3 protein once, DNA omitted. Its listing shows some 190,000 distinct CDR3 sequences. The sample taken for sequencing was blood T cells: a sorted CD56 or NKG2C T cell subset, CD4+ or CD8+ T cells, or bulk PBMC T cells (not recorded which). These receptors originate from a man between 18 and 69 years old in good health.

CDR3 residues: CASSPPVPGIIAEAFF. The rearrangement uses TRBV18 and TRBJ1-1; the D gene TCRdb calls, TRBD1, cannot be checked with no DNA. Germline V CDR1 and CDR2: KGHSH, LQKENI. The CDR3 contains 16 residues.

The chain combines TRBV14 with TRBJ2-3; TCRdb's D gene call, TRBD1, goes unchecked for lack of DNA. Per germline, CDR1 SGHDN and CDR2 FVKESK. CDR3 length: 12 residues. This CDR3 reads CASSYRDRAQYF.

V gene TRBV6-2 or TRBV6-3 combines with J gene TRBJ2-1; TCRdb lists TRBD2, though no DNA is available to test this call. The length of the CDR3 is 14 residues. The V gene's germline CDR1 is MNHEY and CDR2 SVGEGT. The CDR3 loop is CATERLAGGHEQFF.

This CDR3 is CASSRDRVANTGELFF. This chain links TRBV6-1 with TRBJ2-2; no DNA is available, so the TRBD1 call from TCRdb remains unchecked. This CDR3 comprises 16 residues. Germline CDR1 and CDR2: MNHNS and SASEGT.

J is TRBJ1-1 and V is TRBV5-6. The length of the CDR3 is 14 residues. Germline V CDR1 and CDR2: SGHDT, YYEEEE. The chain's CDR3 is CASSFTLPNTEAFF.

The chain carries TRBV27 and TRBJ2-5; TCRdb returns TRBD2, unconfirmable since there is no DNA. The V gene's germline CDR1 is MNHEY and CDR2 SMNVEV (reference sequence). CDR3 size: 15 residues. CDR3: CASSGASQRGETQYF.

The chain couples TRBV7-9 to TRBJ1-1; checking the TCRdb D call of TRBD1 is not possible without DNA. Germline values: CDR1 SEHNR, CDR2 FQNEAQ (reference sequence). The CDR3 loop spans 17 amino acids. The CDR3 here is CASSATRTGAMNTEAFF.

V usage is TRBV13 and J usage is TRBJ2-1; TCRdb returns TRBD2, unconfirmable since there is no DNA. Germline V gives CDR1 PRHDT, CDR2 FYEKMQ (reference sequence). The CDR3 is 14 residues long. The CDR3 region is CASSPRTLYNEQFF.

V usage is TRBV6-2 or TRBV6-3 and J usage is TRBJ2-1; TCRdb's assignment of TRBD2 cannot be checked, as there is no DNA. This CDR3 region has 15 residues. Per the germline V gene, CDR1 is MNHEY and CDR2 is SVGEGT. The CDR3 sequence: CASSDGRGGLNEQFF.

The chain is built from TRBV7-9 and TRBJ2-1; the TRBD1 assignment by TCRdb is unverifiable without DNA. In germline, CDR1 is SEHNR, CDR2 FQNEAQ (reference sequence). This CDR3 has 17 amino acids. The CDR3 sequence is CASSLVGQNRGYNEQFF.

V usage is TRBV14 and J usage is TRBJ2-5. Germline V lookup: CDR1 SGHDN, CDR2 FVKESK. This CDR3 is built from 15 residues. This chain's CDR3 is CASSERANLGETQYF.

J is TRBJ2-7 and V is TRBV5-6; TCRdb's D call, TRBD1, is unchecked because there is no DNA. The V gene's germline CDR1 is SGHDT and CDR2 YYEEEE. The CDR3 sequence is 15 residues long. CDR3 loop: CASSSSRDAFPEQYF.

V and J are TRBV6-1 and TRBJ1-5; TCRdb reports TRBD1, a call that lacks DNA to check it against. The CDR3 length is 16 residues. Germline V lookup: CDR1 MNHNS, CDR2 SASEGT. Here the CDR3 reads CASSPKGAWSNQPQHF.

The rearrangement uses TRBV5-1 and TRBJ1-1. The germline V gene encodes CDR1 SGHRS and CDR2 YFSETQ. This CDR3 region has 16 residues. CDR3 sequence reads: CASSLDSIRGNTEAFF.

CDR3: CASSLGVTGQYF. The chain carries TRBV7-9 and TRBJ2-3. This CDR3 spans 12 amino acids. CDR1 SEHNR and CDR2 FQNEAQ come from the germline V gene (reference sequence).

The chain is built from TRBV2 and TRBJ2-1; as DNA is missing, the TRBD1 call by TCRdb cannot be tested. The CDR3 runs 12 residues. Germline V CDR1 and CDR2: SNHLY, FYNNEI. The CDR3: CASREGHQIRFF.

This rearrangement joins TRBV19 to TRBJ2-1; TCRdb picks TRBD1, but there is no DNA to check that call. Germline CDR1 LNHDA, CDR2 SQIVND (reference sequence). The length of the CDR3 is 17 residues. This CDR3 is CASSIDQGRGQDNEQFF. The full variable domain, with the rest looked up from reference TRBV19 and TRBJ2-1, is DGGITQSPKYLFRKEGQNVTLSCEQNLNHDAMYWYRQDPGQGLRLIYYSQIVNDFQKGDIAEGYSVSREKKESFPLTVTSAQKNPTAFYLCASSIDQGRGQDNEQFFGPGTRLTVL.

The rearrangement joins TRBV4-1 to TRBJ2-5; the D gene TCRdb calls, TRBD1, cannot be checked with no DNA. This CDR3 is 16 amino acids long. Germline loops: CDR1 MGHRA, CDR2 YSYEKL. CDR3 in amino acids: CASSHTAGAYQETQYF.

The genes are TRBV29-1 and TRBJ2-3; with no DNA, the TCRdb D assignment of TRBD1 cannot be verified. The CDR3 is 13 residues long. The germline gives CDR1 SQVTM, CDR2 ANQGSEA. The chain's CDR3 is CSVLRDRKDTQYF.